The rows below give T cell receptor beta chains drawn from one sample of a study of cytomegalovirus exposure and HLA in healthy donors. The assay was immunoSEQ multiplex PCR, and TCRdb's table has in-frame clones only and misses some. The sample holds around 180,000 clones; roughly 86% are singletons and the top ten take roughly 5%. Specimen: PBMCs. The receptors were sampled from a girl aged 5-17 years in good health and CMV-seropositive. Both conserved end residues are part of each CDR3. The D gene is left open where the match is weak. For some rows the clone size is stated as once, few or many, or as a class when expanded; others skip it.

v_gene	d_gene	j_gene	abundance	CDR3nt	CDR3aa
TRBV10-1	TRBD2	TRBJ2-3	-	TGCGCCAGCGGGGATAGCGGGGGCGTCACAGATACGCAGTATTTT	CASGDSGGVTDTQYF
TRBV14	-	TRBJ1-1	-	TGTGCCAGCAGCCTAACCAACGGGAGGACTGAAGCTTTCTTT	CASSLTNGRTEAFF
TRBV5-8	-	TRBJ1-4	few	TGTGCCAGCAGCTTGGGGAGGAGGACTAATGAAAAACTGTTTTTT	CASSLGRRTNEKLFF
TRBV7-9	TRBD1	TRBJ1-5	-	TGTGCCAGCAGCTCCTCGGGGACAGGGGGCCCTTATAGCAATCAGCCCCAGCATTTT	CASSSSGTGGPYSNQPQHF
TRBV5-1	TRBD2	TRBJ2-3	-	TGCGCCAGCAGCTTTGGGGTGACTAGCGGGGGGACCACAGATACGCAGTATTTT	CASSFGVTSGGTTDTQYF
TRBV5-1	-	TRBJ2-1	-	TGCGCCAGCAGCTACGTCCCGGGGGTCAATGAGCAGTTCTTC	CASSYVPGVNEQFF
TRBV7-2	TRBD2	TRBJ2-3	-	TGTGCCAGCAGCTTAGTAGGCGGGGGGGCTGATACGCAGTATTTT	CASSLVGGGADTQYF
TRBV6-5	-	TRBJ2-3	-	TGTGCCAGCAGCGCCAACGGGGACTGGTATACGCAGTATTTT	CASSANGDWYTQYF
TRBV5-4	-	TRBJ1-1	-	TGTGCCAGCAGCTGGGGGGTAGAGAACACTGAAGCTTTCTTT	CASSWGVENTEAFF
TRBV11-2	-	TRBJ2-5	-	TGTGCCAGCAGCCATTATGGCCCAGCGGGTCCCCAAGAGACCCAGTACTTC	CASSHYGPAGPQETQYF
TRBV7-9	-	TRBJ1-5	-	TGTGCCAGCAGCTTAAAACACCAGCCCCAGCATTTT	CASSLKHQPQHF
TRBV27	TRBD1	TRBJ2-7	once	TGTGCCAGCAGGATGACAGGGGGCACCTACGAGCAGTACTTC	CASRMTGGTYEQYF
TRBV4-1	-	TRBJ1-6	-	TGCGCCAGCAGCCAAGAGCGGGAAAGCTCCTATAATTCACCCCTCCACTTT	CASSQERESSYNSPLHF
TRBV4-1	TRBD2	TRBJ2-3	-	TGCGCCAGCAGCCAAGATCAGCGGGGAGCGGATACGCAGTATTTT	CASSQDQRGADTQYF
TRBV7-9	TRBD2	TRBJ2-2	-	TGTTCCAGCAGCCGGCCCCCCGGGAGGCTCCGAGGGGAGCTGTTTTTT	CSSSRPPGRLRGELFF
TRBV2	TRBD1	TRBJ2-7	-	TGTGCCAGCAGGGACAGGGGGCACTACGAGCAGTACTTC	CASRDRGHYEQYF
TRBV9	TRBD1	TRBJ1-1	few	TGTGCCAGCAGCGTAGAGGCAGGGGGGTATAACACTGAAGCTTTCTTT	CASSVEAGGYNTEAFF